This TCR beta chain was sequenced for a study of cytomegalovirus exposure and HLA in healthy donors. V trimming: 6 bases; J trimming: 4 bases; junction bases outside the gene matches: 5. Germline V gene sequence: CDR1 MNHNY, CDR2 SVGAGI (reference sequence). This CDR3 contains 15 residues. The PCR made use of 60 Vbeta and 13 Jbeta primers. Assay used: immunoSEQ multiplex PCR; TCRdb lists only in-frame clones, some missing. The table lists about 150,000 clones. J is TRBJ1-5 and V is TRBV6-6; 11 bases are a match to TRBD1. The sequenced material came from PBMCs. The clonotype comes from a woman aged 45-60 years in good health and CMV-seronegative. This chain's CDR3 is CASRGGTGGNQPQHF. CDR3 bases: TGTGCCAGCAGGGGCGGGACAGGGGGAAATCAGCCCCAGCATTTT.